The present T cell receptor (beta chain) was sequenced within a study of blood T cell repertoires in COVID-19. Study as a whole: Collection of acute and convalescent COVID-19 samples took place in the United States, Italy and Spain. PBMCs, B-cell-depleted T cells, or T cells were the source of the cDNA or gDNA that made up the material.

This clone was seen many times. The germline CDR1 and CDR2 sequences are ENHRY and SYGVKD. This CDR3 has 17 amino acids. V lost 0 bases to trimming and J lost 0 bases, with 15 bases between them. Authors' analysis steps: Reference gene primer amplification gave estimated nucleated cell counts. Produced via immunoSEQ multiplex PCR; TCRdb's table is partial and in-frame only. V, J and clone size derive from that table, while D and trimming were established from the DNA sequence. This sample has 200,000 to 250,000 clones, with roughly four fifths found just once. The source material was peripheral blood. This TCR was recovered from a man aged 25 to 45 who had recovered from COVID-19. The chain uses TRBV10-3 and TRBJ2-7; D perhaps matches TRBD2 (6 bases). In nucleotides, the CDR3 is TGTGCCATCAGTGAGTCGATCTTGGCGGGGAGCTCCTACGAGCAGTACTTC. Protein sequence: CAISESILAGSSYEQYF.